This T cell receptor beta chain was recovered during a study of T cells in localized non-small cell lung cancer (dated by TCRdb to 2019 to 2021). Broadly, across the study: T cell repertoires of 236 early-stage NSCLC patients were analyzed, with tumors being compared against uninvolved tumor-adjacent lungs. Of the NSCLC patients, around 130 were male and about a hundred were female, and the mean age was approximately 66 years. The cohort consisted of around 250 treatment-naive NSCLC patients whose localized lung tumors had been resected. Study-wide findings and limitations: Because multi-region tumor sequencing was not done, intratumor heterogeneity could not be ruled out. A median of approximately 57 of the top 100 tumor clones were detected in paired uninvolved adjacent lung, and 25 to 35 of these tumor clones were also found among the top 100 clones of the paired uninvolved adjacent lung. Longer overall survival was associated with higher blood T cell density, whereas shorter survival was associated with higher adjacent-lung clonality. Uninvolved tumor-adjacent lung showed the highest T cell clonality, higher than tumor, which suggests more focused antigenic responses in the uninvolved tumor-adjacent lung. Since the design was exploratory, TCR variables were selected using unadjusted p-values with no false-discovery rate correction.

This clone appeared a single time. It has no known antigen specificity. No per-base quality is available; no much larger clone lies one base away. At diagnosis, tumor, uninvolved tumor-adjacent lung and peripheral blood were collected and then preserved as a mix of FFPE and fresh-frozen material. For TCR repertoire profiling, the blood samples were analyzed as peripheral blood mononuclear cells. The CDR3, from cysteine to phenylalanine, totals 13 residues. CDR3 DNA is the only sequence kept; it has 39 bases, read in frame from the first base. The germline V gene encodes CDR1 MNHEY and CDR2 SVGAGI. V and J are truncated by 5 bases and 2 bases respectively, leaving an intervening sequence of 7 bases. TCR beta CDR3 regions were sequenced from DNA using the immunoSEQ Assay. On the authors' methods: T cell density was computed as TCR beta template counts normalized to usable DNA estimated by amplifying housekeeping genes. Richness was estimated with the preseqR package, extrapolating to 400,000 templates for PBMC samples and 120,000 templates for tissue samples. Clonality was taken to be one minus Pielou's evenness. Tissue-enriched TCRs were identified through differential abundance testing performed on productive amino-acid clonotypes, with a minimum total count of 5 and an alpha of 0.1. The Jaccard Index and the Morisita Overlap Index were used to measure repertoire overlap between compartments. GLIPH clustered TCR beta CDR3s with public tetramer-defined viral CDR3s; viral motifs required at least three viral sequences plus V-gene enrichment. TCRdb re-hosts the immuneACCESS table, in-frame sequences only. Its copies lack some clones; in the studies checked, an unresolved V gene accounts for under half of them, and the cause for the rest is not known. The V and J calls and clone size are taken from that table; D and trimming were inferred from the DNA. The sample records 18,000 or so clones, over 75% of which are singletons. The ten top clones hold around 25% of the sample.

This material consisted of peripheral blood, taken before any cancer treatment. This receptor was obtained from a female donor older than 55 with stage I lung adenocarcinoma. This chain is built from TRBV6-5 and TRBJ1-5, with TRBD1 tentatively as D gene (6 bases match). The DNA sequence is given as TGTGCCAGCAGTGGGGGGCGCAATCAGCCCCAGCATTTT. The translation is CASSGGRNQPQHF.